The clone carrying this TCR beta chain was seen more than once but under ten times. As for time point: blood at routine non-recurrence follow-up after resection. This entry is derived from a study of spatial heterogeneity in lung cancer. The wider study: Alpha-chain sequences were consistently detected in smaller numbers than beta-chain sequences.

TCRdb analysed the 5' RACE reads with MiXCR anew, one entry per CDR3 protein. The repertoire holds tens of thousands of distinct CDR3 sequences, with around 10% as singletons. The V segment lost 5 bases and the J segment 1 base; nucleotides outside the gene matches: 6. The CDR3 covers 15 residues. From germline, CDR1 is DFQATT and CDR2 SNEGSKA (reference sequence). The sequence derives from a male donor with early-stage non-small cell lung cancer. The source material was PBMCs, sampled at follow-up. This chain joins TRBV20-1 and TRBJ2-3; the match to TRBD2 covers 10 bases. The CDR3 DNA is TGCAGTGCTCCTAACGGACTAGCGGGCACAGATACGCAGTATTTT. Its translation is CSAPNGLAGTDTQYF.